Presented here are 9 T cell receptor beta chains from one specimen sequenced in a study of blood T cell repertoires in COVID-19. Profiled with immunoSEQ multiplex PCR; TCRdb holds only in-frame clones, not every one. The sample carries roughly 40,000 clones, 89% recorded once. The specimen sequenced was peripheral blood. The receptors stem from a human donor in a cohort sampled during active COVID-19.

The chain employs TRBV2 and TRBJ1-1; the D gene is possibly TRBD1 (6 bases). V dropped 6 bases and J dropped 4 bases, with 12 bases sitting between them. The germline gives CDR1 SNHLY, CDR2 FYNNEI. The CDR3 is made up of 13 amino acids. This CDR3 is CASSGQSITEAFF. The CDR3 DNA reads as TGTGCCAGCAGCGGACAGAGTATCACTGAAGCTTTCTTT. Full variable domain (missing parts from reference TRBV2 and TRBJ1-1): EPEVTQTPSHQVTQMGQEVILRCVPISNHLYFYWYRQILGQKVEFLVSFYNNEISEKSEIFDDQFSVERPDGSNFTLKIRSTKLEDSAMYFCASSGQSITEAFFGQGTRLTVV.

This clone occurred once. CDR3 region: CASSLLGNLPGGYEQYF. The CDR3 coding sequence is TGTGCCAGCAGTTTATTGGGAAACCTCCCAGGAGGCTACGAGCAGTACTTC. The chain couples TRBV27 to TRBJ2-7, with D possibly TRBD2 on 5 matching bases. This CDR3 has 17 residues. CDR1 MNHEY and CDR2 SMNVEV come from the germline V gene (reference sequence). V shed 1 base and J shed 3 bases, with 19 bases lying between them.

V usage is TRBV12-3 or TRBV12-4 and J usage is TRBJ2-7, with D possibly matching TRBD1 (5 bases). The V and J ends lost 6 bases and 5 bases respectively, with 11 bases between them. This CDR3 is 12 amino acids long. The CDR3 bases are TGTGCCAGCAGCCTCAGGGTCAACGAGCAGTACTTC. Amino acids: CASSLRVNEQYF.

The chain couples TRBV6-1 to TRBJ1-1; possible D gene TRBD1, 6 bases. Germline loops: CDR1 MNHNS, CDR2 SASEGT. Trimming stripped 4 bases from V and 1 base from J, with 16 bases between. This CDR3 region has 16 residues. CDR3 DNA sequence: TGTGCCAGCAGTGGAGGTTCCGGGACACCGAACACTGAAGCTTTCTTT. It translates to CASSGGSGTPNTEAFF.

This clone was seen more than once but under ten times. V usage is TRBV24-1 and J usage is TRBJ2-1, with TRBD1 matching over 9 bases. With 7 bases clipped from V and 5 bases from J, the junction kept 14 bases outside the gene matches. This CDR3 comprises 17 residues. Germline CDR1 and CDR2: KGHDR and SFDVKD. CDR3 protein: CATRPGQGAPGDNEQFF. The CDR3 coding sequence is TGTGCCACCAGGCCGGGACAGGGAGCCCCCGGGGACAATGAGCAGTTCTTC.

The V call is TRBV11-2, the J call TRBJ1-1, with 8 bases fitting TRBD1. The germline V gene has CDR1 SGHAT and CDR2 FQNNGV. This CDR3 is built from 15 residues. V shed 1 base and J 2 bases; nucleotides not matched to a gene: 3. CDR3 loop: CASSLGGQANTEAFF. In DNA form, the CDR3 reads TGTGCCAGCAGCTTAGGGGGACAGGCCAACACTGAAGCTTTCTTT.

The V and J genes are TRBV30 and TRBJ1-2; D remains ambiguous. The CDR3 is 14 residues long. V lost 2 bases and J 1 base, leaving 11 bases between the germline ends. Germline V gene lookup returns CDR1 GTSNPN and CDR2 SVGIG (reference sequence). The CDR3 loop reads CAWSYFALNYGYTF. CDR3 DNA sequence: TGTGCCTGGAGTTACTTCGCCCTTAACTATGGCTACACCTTC.

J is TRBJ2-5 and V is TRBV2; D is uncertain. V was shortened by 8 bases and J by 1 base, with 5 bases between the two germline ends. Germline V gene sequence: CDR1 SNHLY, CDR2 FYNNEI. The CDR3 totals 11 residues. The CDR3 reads CASRLQETQYF. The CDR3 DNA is TGTGCCAGCCGACTCCAAGAGACCCAGTACTTC. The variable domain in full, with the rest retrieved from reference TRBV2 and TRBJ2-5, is EPEVTQTPSHQVTQMGQEVILRCVPISNHLYFYWYRQILGQKVEFLVSFYNNEISEKSEIFDDQFSVERPDGSNFTLKIRSTKLEDSAMYFCASRLQETQYFGPGTRLLVL.

The CDR3 reads CASSGTSGTGIQYF. The CDR3, as DNA: TGTGCCAGCAGTGGGACTAGCGGGACGGGCATTCAGTACTTC. The chain combines TRBV2 with TRBJ2-4; 12 positions agree with TRBD2. V lost 4 bases, J lost 9 bases, and 4 bases stayed unmatched. This CDR3 is 14 amino acids long. Germline V gene lookup returns CDR1 SNHLY and CDR2 FYNNEI.